Listed here are 27 T cell receptor beta chains from one sample, sequenced in a study of control samples from healthy donors and cancer patients. TCRdb's table, derived via immunoSEQ multiplex PCR, lists solely in-frame clones and lacks some. Among 150,000 to 180,000 clones listed, over 85% were seen once. Sequenced input: blood. These receptors came from a man aged 45-60 years in good health.

The chain links TRBV29-1 to TRBJ1-4; 8 nucleotides line up with TRBD1. The CDR3 extends over 14 amino acids. Germline values: CDR1 SQVTM, CDR2 ANQGSEA. V was pared by 3 bases and J by 3 bases, with 3 bases of the junction left unmatched. The CDR3 loop is CSVDDRGSNEKLFF. The DNA of the CDR3 is TGCAGCGTTGATGACAGGGGTTCTAATGAAAAACTGTTTTTT.

V and J are TRBV2 and TRBJ1-5, with D possibly matching TRBD1 (5 bases). The length of the CDR3 is 12 residues. In germline, CDR1 is SNHLY, CDR2 FYNNEI. V was trimmed by 7 bases and J by 9 bases, leaving 13 bases between them. The CDR3, as DNA: TGTGCCAGCAAGGGCAGGGCCGGGCCCCAGCATTTT. This translates into CASKGRAGPQHF.

There are a few counts of this clone. The J gene is TRBJ2-2, the V gene TRBV29-1, with TRBD1 identical over 9 bases. The CDR3 covers 13 residues. CDR1 SQVTM and CDR2 ANQGSEA come from the germline V gene. After removal of 6 bases from V and 4 bases from J, the junction contained 3 bases not matched to a gene. The CDR3 loop reads CSVGTGSTGELFF. CDR3 DNA: TGCAGCGTGGGGACAGGGAGCACCGGGGAGCTGTTTTTT.

The V gene is TRBV21-1, the J gene TRBJ2-1; TRBD2 is the table's D call, not checked against the DNA. TRBV21-1 counts as a pseudogene. The CDR3 is 12 residues long. The CDR3 spells CASSKGRRRQFF. DNA of the CDR3: TGTGCCAGCAGCAAAGGACGGAGGAGGCAGTTCTTC.

Of note for this clone: In the same sample, other DNA sequences code for this CDR3. This chain connects TRBV18 to TRBJ2-2; TRBD2 aligns across 12 bases. Germline lookup yields CDR1 KGHSH and CDR2 LQKENI. The CDR3 has 15 residues. After removal of 6 bases from V and 5 bases from J, the junction contained 4 bases not matched to a gene. CDR3 nucleotides: TGTGCCAGCTCCCCTGGACTAGCGGGGACCGGGGAGCTGTTTTTT. Protein sequence: CASSPGLAGTGELFF.

J is TRBJ1-4 and V is TRBV6-5; no firm D call. This CDR3 is 13 amino acids long. Germline CDR1 reads MNHEY; CDR2 reads SVGAGI. The ends were cut back, 3 bases at V and 7 bases at J, with 9 bases in the middle. CDR3: CASSYMGGEKLFF. The CDR3 coding sequence is TGTGCCAGCAGTTATATGGGCGGTGAAAAACTGTTTTTT.

The gene calls are TRBV7-9 and TRBJ1-5; D remains ambiguous. CDR1 is SEHNR, CDR2 FQNEAQ, per germline (reference sequence). The CDR3 is 13 residues long. The germline V and J ends were trimmed by 5 bases and 7 bases, with 12 bases remaining between them. In nucleotides, the CDR3 is TGTGCCAGCAGCGGTACAGCGGTACAGCCCCAGCATTTT. This encodes CASSGTAVQPQHF. Variable domain in full (rest from reference TRBV7-9 and TRBJ1-5): DTGVSQNPRHKITKRGQNVTFRCDPISEHNRLYWYRQTLGQGPEFLTYFQNEAQLEKSRLLSDRFSAERPKGSFSTLEIQRTEQGDSAMYLCASSGTAVQPQHFGDGTRLSIL.

Note on this clone: Other DNA sequences of this sample code for an identical CDR3. V is TRBV6-5 and J is TRBJ2-1; 8 nucleotides line up with TRBD2. The V and J ends lost 2 bases and 4 bases, in that order; junction bases with no gene match: 4. Germline V lookup: CDR1 MNHEY, CDR2 SVGAGI. This CDR3 has 15 residues. The CDR3 nucleotides are TGTGCCAGCAGTTACCGCCTAGCGGGTTACAATGAGCAGTTCTTC. It translates to CASSYRLAGYNEQFF.

V and J are TRBV30 and TRBJ1-5, with D possibly being TRBD1 (6 bases). The CDR3 is 13 residues long. Trimming removed 2 bases at V and 5 bases at J, with 10 bases between. Germline-derived CDR1 and CDR2 are GTSNPN and SVGIG (reference sequence). CDR3 nucleotides: TGTGCCTGGAGTCGACAGGTGGATCAGCCCCAGCATTTT. Amino acids: CAWSRQVDQPQHF.

This rearrangement joins TRBV28 to TRBJ1-6; D is perhaps TRBD1 (5 bases). Germline CDR1 and CDR2: MDHEN and SYDVKM. V shed 6 bases and J shed 5 bases, with 11 bases lying between them. The CDR3 is made up of 14 amino acids. Here the CDR3 DNA reads TGTGCCAGCAGCTTCCCGACAGATAATTCACCCCTCCACTTT. Its protein is CASSFPTDNSPLHF.

Only a few counts were recorded for this clone. This chain links TRBV6-6 with TRBJ1-2, with 11 bases fitting TRBD1. The V gene's germline CDR1 is MNHNY and CDR2 SVGAGI (reference sequence). V lost 5 bases and J lost 6; bases outside the gene matches: 14. The CDR3 loop spans 17 amino acids. The CDR3 DNA follows: TGTGCCAGCAGTCCCATAGGACAGGGGGCGGGAGTTCATGGCTACACCTTC. This gives the protein CASSPIGQGAGVHGYTF.

This chain joins TRBV27 and TRBJ1-1, with D possibly being TRBD1 (5 bases). The ends were cut back, 4 bases at V and 3 bases at J, with 6 bases in the middle. Germline CDR1 reads MNHEY; CDR2 reads SMNVEV (reference sequence). The CDR3 runs to 12 residues. CDR3: CASSSGYTEAFF. The CDR3, as DNA: TGTGCCAGCAGTTCAGGGTACACTGAAGCTTTCTTT.

The J gene is TRBJ2-5, the V gene TRBV25-1; D gene ambiguous. The CDR3 covers 13 residues. The V end lost 5 bases, the J end lost 4 bases, and 11 bases lay between the germline ends. The germline V gene has CDR1 MGHDK and CDR2 SYGVNS. CDR3 loop: CASSRGGLETQYF. The CDR3 coding sequence is TGTGCCAGCAGTCGTGGTGGGCTAGAGACCCAGTACTTC.

CDR3 in DNA: TGTGCCAGCAGACCCGGGTCCATCCTTAAATCAGATACGCAGTATTTT. It yields the protein CASRPGSILKSDTQYF. The chain recombines TRBV7-9 with TRBJ2-3; D remains ambiguous. Between the trimmed V and J ends, which lost 6 bases and 4 bases, there was a span of 20 bases. This CDR3 region has 16 residues. The germline CDR1 and CDR2 sequences are SEHNR and FQNEAQ (reference sequence).

This chain links TRBV25-1 with TRBJ1-1, with D perhaps TRBD1 (6 bases). The length of the CDR3 is 16 residues. Germline V gene lookup returns CDR1 MGHDK and CDR2 SYGVNS. Trimming shortened V by 3 bases and J by 1 base, and 15 bases separated the two germline ends. In DNA, the CDR3 is TGTGCCAGCAGTGATAAATCCAGGGGCGAGAACACTGAAGCTTTCTTT. Translation: CASSDKSRGENTEAFF.

Only one count was recorded for this clone. The chain employs TRBV19 and TRBJ2-5; the match to TRBD2 covers 10 bases. V shed 4 bases and J 1 base; nucleotides not matched to a gene: 9. The CDR3 loop spans 17 amino acids. Germline V gene sequence: CDR1 LNHDA, CDR2 SQIVND (reference sequence). The DNA of the CDR3 is TGTGCCAGTAGTACCCTAGCGGGAGTCTCCTTCCAAGAGACCCAGTACTTC. Protein: CASSTLAGVSFQETQYF.

J is TRBJ2-6 and V is TRBV6-6; 13 positions match TRBD2. Trimming removed 6 bases from V and 0 bases from J; junction bases left unmatched: 5. CDR3 length: 18 amino acids. Germline values: CDR1 MNHNY, CDR2 SVGAGI (reference sequence). The CDR3 here is CASRRLAGGLSGANVLTF. Here the CDR3 DNA reads TGTGCCAGCAGGCGACTAGCGGGAGGCCTCTCTGGGGCCAACGTCCTGACTTTC.

The count of this clone is one. The V gene is TRBV3-1 (or the pseudogene TRBV3-2), the J gene TRBJ2-7; 8 bases align to TRBD1. CDR1 LGHDT and CDR2 YNNKEL come from the germline V gene (reference sequence). This CDR3 region has 14 residues. With 3 bases clipped from V and 4 bases from J, the junction kept 5 bases outside the gene matches. The DNA of the CDR3 is TGTGCCAGCAGCCAGGGGACAGGCCCTTACGAGCAGTACTTC. As protein: CASSQGTGPYEQYF.

The chain employs TRBV6-6 and TRBJ2-5; D could derive from TRBD1 or TRBD2 (5 bases each). Germline V gene data show CDR1 as MNHNY and CDR2 as SVGAGI (reference sequence). V gave up 5 bases and J gave up 0 bases, with 7 bases separating them. CDR3 length: 13 residues. The DNA of the CDR3 is TGTGCCAGCAGTCGGGACGACCAAGAGACCCAGTACTTC. This encodes CASSRDDQETQYF.

This chain uses TRBV28 with TRBJ1-6; D call uncertain. The V and J ends lost 6 bases and 0 bases respectively, with 12 bases between them. The CDR3 is 16 amino acids. The germline V gene encodes CDR1 MDHEN and CDR2 SYDVKM. The chain's CDR3 is CASRPDTGSYNSPLHF. The CDR3 nucleotides read TGTGCCAGCAGACCCGACACGGGCTCCTATAATTCACCCCTCCACTTT.

The gene calls are TRBV25-1 and TRBJ2-1, with D tentatively TRBD2 (6 bases). Trimming removed 3 bases from V and 5 bases from J, with 11 bases in between. Germline CDR1 and CDR2: MGHDK and SYGVNS. There are 14 residues in the CDR3. DNA of the CDR3: TGTGCCAGCAGTGATCGACTAGTCAACAATGAGCAGTTCTTC. It codes for CASSDRLVNNEQFF.

The chain links TRBV12-3 or TRBV12-4 to TRBJ1-5; possible D gene TRBD1, 6 bases. The CDR3 covers 13 residues. The V end was cut by 5 bases, the J end by 9 bases, with 14 bases between. The CDR3 DNA sequence: TGTGCCAGCAGTGAGGGGGGGCGGGCGCCCCAGCATTTT. Its protein is CASSEGGRAPQHF.

The chain employs TRBV6-5 and TRBJ1-1; 8 bases map to TRBD1. J lost 5 bases, V lost 5 bases, and 4 bases had no gene match. CDR1 is MNHEY, CDR2 SVGAGI, per germline. The CDR3 runs 13 residues. The CDR3 region is CASSRTGRTEAFF. The CDR3 DNA sequence: TGTGCCAGCAGTAGGACAGGGCGAACTGAAGCTTTCTTT.

A note on this clone: This same CDR3 is encoded by further DNA sequences in the sample. The V call is TRBV18, the J call TRBJ2-7; 15 positions agree with TRBD2. Germline V gives CDR1 KGHSH, CDR2 LQKENI. V trimming: 0 bases; J trimming: 2 bases; junction bases outside the gene matches: 2. There are 17 residues in the CDR3. This chain's CDR3 is CASSPPGLAGGTYEQYF. The CDR3 nucleotides read TGTGCCAGCTCACCACCGGGACTAGCGGGAGGAACCTACGAGCAGTACTTC.

The gene calls are TRBV11-2 and TRBJ2-4; 9 bases agree with TRBD1. The CDR3 loop spans 16 amino acids. The V gene end was trimmed by 5 bases and the J gene end by 8 bases; junction bases not matched to a gene: 13. Germline loops: CDR1 SGHAT, CDR2 FQNNGV. The CDR3 DNA sequence: TGTGCCAGCAGCACGCACCGGGGACAGGGTCGCGACATTCAGTACTTC. It is translated as CASSTHRGQGRDIQYF.

The chain has TRBV4-1 and TRBJ2-4; D remains ambiguous. In germline, CDR1 is MGHRA, CDR2 YSYEKL. Trimming took off 1 base at V and 2 bases at J, with 6 bases between the two ends. CDR3 size: 14 residues. The CDR3: CASSQVQPKNIQYF. The CDR3 DNA is TGCGCCAGCAGCCAAGTACAGCCCAAAAACATTCAGTACTTC.

This clone occurred once. This chain links TRBV16 with TRBJ2-7, with a weak D call TRBD1 (5 bases). The CDR3 runs to 12 residues. Looked up from germline, CDR1 is KGHSY and CDR2 is FQNENV. The ends were cut back, 4 bases at V and 7 bases at J, with 11 bases in the middle. The CDR3 reads CASSLDSFEQYF. The CDR3 DNA reads as TGTGCCAGCAGCCTTGACAGTTTTGAGCAGTACTTC.